This T cell receptor (beta chain) was sequenced in a study of cytomegalovirus exposure and HLA in healthy donors. Study-level points and caveats: Analysis was performed later, and it showed HLA-associated TCR beta chains to be more clonally expanded than equally common others. Most of the TCR beta V segments (in an earlier analysis) were productive either about 90% or about 30% of the time. Analyses of presence/absence relied on an assumption of roughly uniform sequencing depth across donors.

The CDR3 loop spans 14 amino acids. The germline V gene encodes CDR1 WSHSY and CDR2 SAAADI. With V trimmed by 7 bases and J by 1 base, 3 bases remained unmatched. This clone appeared a single time. What it binds is not known. 13 Jbeta primers and 60 Vbeta primers were used for the PCR. Repertoires were generated with immunoSEQ multiplex PCR, while TCRdb's copy carries only in-frame clones and drops some. Found here are some 140,000 clones, around 77% of them singletons; the top ten hold around 2%. The chain joins TRBV10-2 to TRBJ1-5, with 8 bases lining up with TRBD1. The receptor was isolated from a man younger than 45 in good health and CMV-seronegative. Sequenced: PBMCs. The DNA of the CDR3 is TGCGCCAGCACGGACAGGGCGAGCAATCAGCCCCAGCATTTT. Translation: CASTDRASNQPQHF.